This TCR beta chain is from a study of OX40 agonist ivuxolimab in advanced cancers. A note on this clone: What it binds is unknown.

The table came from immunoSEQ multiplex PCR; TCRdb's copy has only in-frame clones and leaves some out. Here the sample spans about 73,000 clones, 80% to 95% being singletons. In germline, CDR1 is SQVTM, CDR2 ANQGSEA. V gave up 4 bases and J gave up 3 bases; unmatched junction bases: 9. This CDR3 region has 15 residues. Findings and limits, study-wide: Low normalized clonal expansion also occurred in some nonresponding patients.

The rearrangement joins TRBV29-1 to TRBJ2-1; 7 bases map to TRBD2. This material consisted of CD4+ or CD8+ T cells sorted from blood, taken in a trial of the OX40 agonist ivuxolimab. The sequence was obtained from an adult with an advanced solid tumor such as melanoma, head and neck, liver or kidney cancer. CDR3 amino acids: CSVVGYPGGYNEQFF. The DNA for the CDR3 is TGCAGCGTTGTTGGATATCCGGGAGGCTACAATGAGCAGTTCTTC.